This T cell receptor (beta chain) was sequenced during a study of T cells in Graves' hyperthyroidism and ophthalmopathy. General study results and limits: Ophthalmopathy was predicted by the model a median of 6.5 months ahead of onset.

In the ophthalmopathy cohort, Clinical Activity Score was at least 3, NOSPECS grade at least 4, and duration under 3 months. Germline-derived CDR1 and CDR2 are MNHEY and SVGEGT. V lost 8 bases to trimming and J lost 9 bases, with 20 bases between them. CDR3 length: 14 amino acids. Notes on this clonotype: Its antigen is unidentified.

TCR beta CDR3 sequences were amplified from RNA transcripts. The HTBI primer set drove a first-round RT-PCR of the TCR CDR3. One entry per CDR3 protein, called by TCRdb with MiXCR from the multiplex PCR reads. The data hold 240,000 or so distinct CDR3 sequences, with roughly 17% observed a single time. The sequenced sample consisted of blood. The sequence was collected from a young woman with Graves' ophthalmopathy. The chain couples TRBV6-2 or TRBV6-3 to TRBJ1-5, with a weak D call TRBD1 (5 bases). As DNA, the CDR3 is TGTGCCAGCCAGACAGCGGATTCTTTGGGGCCCCAGCATTTT. It codes for CASQTADSLGPQHF.